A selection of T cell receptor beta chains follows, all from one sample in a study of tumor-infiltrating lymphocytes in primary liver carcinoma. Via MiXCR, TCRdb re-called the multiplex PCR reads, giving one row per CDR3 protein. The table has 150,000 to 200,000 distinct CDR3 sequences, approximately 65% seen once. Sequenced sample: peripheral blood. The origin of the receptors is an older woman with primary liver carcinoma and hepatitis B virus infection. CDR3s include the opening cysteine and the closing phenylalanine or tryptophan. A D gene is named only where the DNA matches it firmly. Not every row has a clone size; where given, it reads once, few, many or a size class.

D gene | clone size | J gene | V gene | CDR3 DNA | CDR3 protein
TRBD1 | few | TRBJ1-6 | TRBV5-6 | TGTGCCAGCAGCTCGACAGGGATAGGTTCACCCCTCCACTTT | CASSSTGIGSPLHF
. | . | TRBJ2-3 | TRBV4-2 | TGTGCCGGCAGCCTGGAGCGGGGCACAGATACGCAGTATTTT | CAGSLERGTDTQYF
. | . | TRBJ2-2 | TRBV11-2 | TGTGCCAGCAGCCTTATTGAACACCGGGAGCTGTTTTTT | CASSLIEHRELFF
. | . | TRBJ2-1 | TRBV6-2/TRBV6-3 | TGTACCAGCAGTTACTCGGCATCCACCAATGAGCAGTTCTTC | CTSSYSASTNEQFF
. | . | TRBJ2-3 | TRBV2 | TGTGCCAGCAGCGGAGACGAAGATACGCAGTATTTT | CASSGDEDTQYF
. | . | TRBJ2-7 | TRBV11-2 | TGTGCCGGCAGCTTAGCGTCGGGGGCAGGAGATTACGAGCAGTACTTC | CAGSLASGAGDYEQYF
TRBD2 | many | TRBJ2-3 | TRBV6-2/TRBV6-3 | TGTGCCAGCAGTTGGAGCGGGAGTATTACAGATACGCAGTATTTT | CASSWSGSITDTQYF
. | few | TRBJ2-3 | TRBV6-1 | TGTGCCAGCAGTCGTGAGCGGGCGACATATACACAGTATTTT | CASSRERATYTQYF
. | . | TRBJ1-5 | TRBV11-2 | TGTGCCTGCAGCCGCGTCGGTCGCAATCAACCCCAACATTTT | CACSRVGRNQPQHF
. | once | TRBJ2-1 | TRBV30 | TGTGCCTGGAGGGATACAGACTTCGGTGAGCAGTTCTTC | CAWRDTDFGEQFF
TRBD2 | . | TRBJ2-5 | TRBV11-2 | TGTGTCAGTAATCGCGGGAGGCTGGAGACCCAGTACTTC | CVSNRGRLETQYF
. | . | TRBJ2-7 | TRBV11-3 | TGTGCCAGCAGCTTAGATGGAAGGGGTAAGGGGTCCTACGAGCAGTACTTC | CASSLDGRGKGSYEQYF
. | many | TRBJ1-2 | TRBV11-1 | TGTGCCAGCAGCCCTACAGGGATACGTGGCTACACCTTC | CASSPTGIRGYTF
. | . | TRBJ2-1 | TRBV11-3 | TGTGCCAGCAACTCCCGCAGGGGGGTTTACAATGAGCAATTCTTC | CASNSRRGVYNEQFF
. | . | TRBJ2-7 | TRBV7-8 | TGTACCAGCAGCTTAGGGCTAGCTCCCTACGAGCAGTACTTC | CTSSLGLAPYEQYF
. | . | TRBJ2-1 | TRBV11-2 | TGTGCCAGCAGCTTAAGGGGAACTCTCAACTACAATGAGCAGTTGTTC | CASSLRGTLNYNEQLF
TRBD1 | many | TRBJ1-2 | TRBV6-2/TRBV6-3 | TGTGCCAGCAGTCCGCCCAGGGGACAGAATATATATGGCTACACCTTC | CASSPPRGQNIYGYTF
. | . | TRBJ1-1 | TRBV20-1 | TGCAGTGCTAGAGACAGGTATGAGAACACTGAAGCTTTCTTT | CSARDRYENTEAFF
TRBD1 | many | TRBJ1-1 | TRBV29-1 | TGCAGCGTTTGGACAGGCATGAACACTGAAGCTTTCTTT | CSVWTGMNTEAFF
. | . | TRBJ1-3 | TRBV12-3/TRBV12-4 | TGTACCAGCAATGCGACTGCCAGCTCTGGAAACACCATATATTTT | CTSNATASSGNTIYF
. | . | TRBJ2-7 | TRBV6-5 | TGTGCCAGCACCCCCCTGGGGGGAGCCTCCTACGAGCAGTATTTC | CASTPLGGASYEQYF
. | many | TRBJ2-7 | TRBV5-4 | TGTGCCAGCAGTCACGGCAAATCCTACGAGCAGTACTTC | CASSHGKSYEQYF
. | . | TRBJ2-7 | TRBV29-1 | TGCAGCAGACTAGGGCGCGCGTTCTCGGGGGGCCTTTACGAGCAGTACTTC | CSRLGRAFSGGLYEQYF
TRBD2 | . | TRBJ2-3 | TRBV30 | TGTGCCTGGGCCCTAGCGGCTTACACAGATACGCAGTATTTT | CAWALAAYTDTQYF
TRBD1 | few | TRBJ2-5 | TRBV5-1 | TGCGCCAGCAGCTTCCAACCGGGACAGGGGGAAGAGACCCAGTACTTC | CASSFQPGQGEETQYF
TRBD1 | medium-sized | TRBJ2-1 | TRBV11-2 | TGTGCCAGCAGCTTAACCCACGGACAGGGGTACAGGGGTGAGCAGTTCTTC | CASSLTHGQGYRGEQFF
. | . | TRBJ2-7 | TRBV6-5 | TGTGCCAGCAGTTTTACCGGGACGGTTGCCTACGAGCGGTACTTC | CASSFTGTVAYERYF
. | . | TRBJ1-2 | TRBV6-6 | TGTGCCAGCAGTTGGGATGGGGGCTACACCTTC | CASSWDGGYTF
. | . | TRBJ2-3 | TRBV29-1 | TGTAGCGTGGGGAAGTCAAGTACTAGCACAGATACGCACTATTTT | CSVGKSSTSTDTHYF
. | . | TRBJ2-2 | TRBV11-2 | TGTGCCAGCAGTTTACTAGTCGGGGACGGGGAGCTGTTTTTT | CASSLLVGDGELFF
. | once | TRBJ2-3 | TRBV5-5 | TGTGCCAGCAGCTTGGCCCCTGGGCAGGGGGGTTCAGATACGCAGTATTTT | CASSLAPGQGGSDTQYF
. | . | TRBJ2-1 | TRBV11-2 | TGTGCCAGCGGCCCCGCTGGTAGATACAATGAGCAGCTCTTC | CASGPAGRYNEQLF
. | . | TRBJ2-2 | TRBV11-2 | TGTGCCAACAGTTTATTAGGGGGATCGAACACCGGGGAGCTGTTTTTT | CANSLLGGSNTGELFF
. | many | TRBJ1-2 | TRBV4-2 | TGTGCCAGCAGCCAAGTTGGAGCGGCAGGGGAGAGGTATGGCTACACCTTC | CASSQVGAAGERYGYTF
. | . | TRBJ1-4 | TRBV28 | TGTGCCAGCAGTTATGCTCCCTCTGAAAAACTGTTTTTT | CASSYAPSEKLFF
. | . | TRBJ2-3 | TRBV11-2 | TGTGCCAGCAGCTCAAAGGGTGGGGAATACACAGATACGCAGTATTTT | CASSSKGGEYTDTQYF
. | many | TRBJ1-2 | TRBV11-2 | TGTGCCAGCAGTAAAGGGCAGGGGAACTATGGCTACACCTTC | CASSKGQGNYGYTF
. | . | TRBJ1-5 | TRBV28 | TGTGCCAGCAGGCTGCCGGCAGGATCCAATCAGCCCCAGCATTTT | CASRLPAGSNQPQHF